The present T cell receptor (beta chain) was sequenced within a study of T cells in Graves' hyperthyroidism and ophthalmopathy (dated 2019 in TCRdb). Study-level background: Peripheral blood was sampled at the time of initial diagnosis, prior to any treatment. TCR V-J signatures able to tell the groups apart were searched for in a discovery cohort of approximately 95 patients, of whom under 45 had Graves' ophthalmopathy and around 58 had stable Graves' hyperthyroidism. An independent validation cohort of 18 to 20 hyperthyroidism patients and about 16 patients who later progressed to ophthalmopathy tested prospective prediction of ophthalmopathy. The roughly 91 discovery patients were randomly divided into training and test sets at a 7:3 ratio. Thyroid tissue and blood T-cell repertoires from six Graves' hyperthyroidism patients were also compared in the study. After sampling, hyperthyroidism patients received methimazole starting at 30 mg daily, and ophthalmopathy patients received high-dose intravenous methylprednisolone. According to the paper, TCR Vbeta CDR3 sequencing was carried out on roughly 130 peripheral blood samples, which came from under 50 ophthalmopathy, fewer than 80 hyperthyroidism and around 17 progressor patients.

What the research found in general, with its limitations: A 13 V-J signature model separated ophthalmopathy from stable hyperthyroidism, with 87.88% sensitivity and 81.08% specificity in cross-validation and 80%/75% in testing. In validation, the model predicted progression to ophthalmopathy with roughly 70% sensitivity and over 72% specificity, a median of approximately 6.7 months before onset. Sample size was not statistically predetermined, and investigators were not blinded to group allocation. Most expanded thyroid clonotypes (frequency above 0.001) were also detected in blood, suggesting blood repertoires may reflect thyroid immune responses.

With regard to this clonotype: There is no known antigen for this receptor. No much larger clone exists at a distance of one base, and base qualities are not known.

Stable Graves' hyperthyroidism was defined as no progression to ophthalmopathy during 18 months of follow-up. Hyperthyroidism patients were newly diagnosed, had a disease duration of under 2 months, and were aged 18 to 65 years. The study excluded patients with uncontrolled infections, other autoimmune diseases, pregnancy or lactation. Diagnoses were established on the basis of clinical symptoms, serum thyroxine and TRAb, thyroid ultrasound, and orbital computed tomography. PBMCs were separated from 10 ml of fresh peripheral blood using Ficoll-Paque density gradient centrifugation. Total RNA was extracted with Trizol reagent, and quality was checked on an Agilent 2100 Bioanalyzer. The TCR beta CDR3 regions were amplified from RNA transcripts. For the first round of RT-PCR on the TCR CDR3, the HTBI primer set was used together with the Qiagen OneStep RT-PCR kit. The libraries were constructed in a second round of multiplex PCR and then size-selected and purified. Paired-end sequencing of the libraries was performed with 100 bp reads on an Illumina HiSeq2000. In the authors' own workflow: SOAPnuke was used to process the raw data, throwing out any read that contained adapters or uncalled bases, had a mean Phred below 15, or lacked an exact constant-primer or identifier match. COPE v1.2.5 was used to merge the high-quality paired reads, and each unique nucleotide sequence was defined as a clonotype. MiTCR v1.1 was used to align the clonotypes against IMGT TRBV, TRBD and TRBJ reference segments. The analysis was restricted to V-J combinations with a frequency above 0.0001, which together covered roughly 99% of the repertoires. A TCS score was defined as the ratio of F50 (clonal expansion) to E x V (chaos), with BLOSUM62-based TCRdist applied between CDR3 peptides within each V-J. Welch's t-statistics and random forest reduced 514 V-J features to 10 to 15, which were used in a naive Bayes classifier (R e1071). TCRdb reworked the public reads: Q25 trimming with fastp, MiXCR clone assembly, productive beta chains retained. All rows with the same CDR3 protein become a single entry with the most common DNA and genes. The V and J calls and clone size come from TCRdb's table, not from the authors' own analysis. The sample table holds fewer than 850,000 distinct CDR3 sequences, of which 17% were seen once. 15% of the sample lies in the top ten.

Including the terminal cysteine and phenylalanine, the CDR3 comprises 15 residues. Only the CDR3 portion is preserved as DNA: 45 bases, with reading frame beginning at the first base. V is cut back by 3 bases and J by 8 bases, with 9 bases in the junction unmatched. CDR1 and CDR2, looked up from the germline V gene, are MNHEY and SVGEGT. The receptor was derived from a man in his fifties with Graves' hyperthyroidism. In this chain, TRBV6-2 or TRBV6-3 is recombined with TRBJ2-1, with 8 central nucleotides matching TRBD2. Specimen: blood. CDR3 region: CASSYLSGSPYEQFF. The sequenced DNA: TGTGCCAGCAGTTATCTCAGCGGGAGCCCCTATGAGCAGTTCTTC.